Listed below are T cell receptor beta chains from one sample, sequenced in a study of cytomegalovirus exposure and HLA in healthy donors. This table comes from immunoSEQ multiplex PCR, and its TCRdb copy is limited to in-frame clones, with some not included. The sample has about 110,000 clones; over 75% are singletons. The sequencing input was PBMCs. The receptor source for this set is a human donor in good health. Both conserved end residues are part of each CDR3. A D gene is named only where the DNA matches it firmly. Some rows have no size entry. The others give once, few or many, or a class for an expanded clone.

TRBJ2-2	TRBD2	TRBV19	NA	TGTGCCAGTAGTCCTCGGACTAGCGGGAGAGGGGGCACCGGGGAGCTGTTTTTT	CASSPRTSGRGGTGELFF
TRBJ2-1	NA	TRBV5-1	NA	TGCGCCAGCAGCTTGGTGGCAGACTCCTACAATGAGCAGTTCTTC	CASSLVADSYNEQFF
TRBJ2-6	TRBD1	TRBV18	NA	TGTGCCAGCTCAATCACAGGGGCAAGATTTGGTGGGGCCAACGTCCTGACTTTC	CASSITGARFGGANVLTF
TRBJ2-5	TRBD1	TRBV2	NA	TGTGCCAGCAGTCGGGACAGGCGTAGGGAAGAGACCCAGTACTTC	CASSRDRRREETQYF
TRBJ2-2	NA	TRBV19	NA	TGTGCCAGTAGTATGAATTCAGGGGTTCTCACCGGGGAGCTGTTTTTT	CASSMNSGVLTGELFF
TRBJ1-1	TRBD1	TRBV5-6	NA	TGTGCCAGCAGCCCGGACAGGGGGCAGGAAGCTTTCTTT	CASSPDRGQEAFF
TRBJ1-2	NA	TRBV4-1	NA	TGCGCCAGCAGCCAAGATCTCACAGAGCCAGAACCCTATGGCTACACCTTC	CASSQDLTEPEPYGYTF
TRBJ1-1	NA	TRBV4-1	NA	TGCGCCAGCAGCCAAGATCTCCGGAATGGAGGAACTGAAGCTTTCTTT	CASSQDLRNGGTEAFF
TRBJ2-2	TRBD1	TRBV5-4	NA	TGTGCCAGCAGCCCGGGACAGGGAAGAGAAACCGGGGAGCTGTTTTTT	CASSPGQGRETGELFF
TRBJ1-2	NA	TRBV4-1	NA	TGCGCCAGCAGCCAAGGTAAATGGCCCTATGGCTACACCTTC	CASSQGKWPYGYTF
TRBJ1-4	NA	TRBV2	NA	TGTGCCAGCACAAAGGAGGCGGGCCAAACTAATGAAAAACTGTTTTTT	CASTKEAGQTNEKLFF
TRBJ2-4	NA	TRBV28	NA	TGTGCCAGCAGTTCGGACTCCTTAGCCAAAAACAGTCAGTACTTC	CASSSDSLAKNSQYF
TRBJ1-2	TRBD1	TRBV16	NA	TGTGCCAGCAGCCGACAGGGAGGCTATGGCTACACCTTC	CASSRQGGYGYTF
TRBJ1-2	NA	TRBV19	NA	TGTGCCAGTAGTTTGGCAGGGGATCTTAATGGCTACACCTTC	CASSLAGDLNGYTF
TRBJ2-6	NA	TRBV7-2	NA	TGTGCCAGCAGCACGAGCCTGACAGGAAGGGCCAACGTCCTGACTTTC	CASSTSLTGRANVLTF
TRBJ2-5	TRBD2	TRBV5-1	NA	TGCGCCAGCAGCTTGAGCAGCGGGAGGGCCCAAGAGACCCAGTACTTC	CASSLSSGRAQETQYF
TRBJ2-7	NA	TRBV5-1	NA	TGCGCCAGCAGCCTTACAACGTACGAGCAGTACTTC	CASSLTTYEQYF
TRBJ1-2	TRBD1	TRBV7-2	NA	TGTGCCAGCAGCTTTGAGACAGGGTTGGGCTACACCTTC	CASSFETGLGYTF
TRBJ1-6	TRBD1	TRBV6-6	NA	TGTGCCAGCAGCGAAACAGGGGTCGAGAATTCACCCCTCCACTTT	CASSETGVENSPLHF
TRBJ2-5	NA	TRBV2	NA	TGTGCCAGCAGTGAGGATAGCCCCCAAGAGACCCAGTACTTC	CASSEDSPQETQYF
TRBJ1-1	TRBD1	TRBV5-1	NA	TGCGCCAGCAGCCGGGACAGGAATGAAGCTTTCTTT	CASSRDRNEAFF
TRBJ2-2	TRBD1	TRBV27	NA	TGTGCCAGCAGTTTCGGCAGGGGGCTTTCTACCGGGGAGCTGTTTTTT	CASSFGRGLSTGELFF
TRBJ1-5	NA	TRBV28	few	TGTGCCAGCAGTTCCCTAGGAGGCAATCAGCCCCAGCATTTT	CASSSLGGNQPQHF
TRBJ2-7	NA	TRBV5-1	NA	TGCGCCAGCACTTCCGGGAGTTTGGGCGAGCAGTACTTC	CASTSGSLGEQYF
TRBJ2-5	TRBD1	TRBV11-3	NA	TGTGCCAGCAGCTTACGTCCTACCGGGACAGGGCGCCAAGAGACCCAGTACTTC	CASSLRPTGTGRQETQYF
TRBJ2-1	TRBD1	TRBV5-4	NA	TGTGCCAGCAGCTGGGACAGGGGACCCTACAATGAGCAGTTCTTC	CASSWDRGPYNEQFF
TRBJ2-5	TRBD1	TRBV11-3	NA	TGTGCCAGCAGCTTAGGGGGGACAGGGGTTTTCGAGACCCAGTACTTC	CASSLGGTGVFETQYF
TRBJ2-3	NA	TRBV6-6	NA	TGTGCCAGCACCAAGCGGGCCGGCACAGATACGCAGTATTTT	CASTKRAGTDTQYF
TRBJ2-7	TRBD1	TRBV19	few	TGTGCCAGTAGTAAGGCAGGGGGAACCACTGAGCAGTACTTC	CASSKAGGTTEQYF
TRBJ2-2	TRBD2	TRBV6-5	NA	TGTGCCAGCAGTTACGAGGGACTAGCAACCGGGGAGCTGTTTTTT	CASSYEGLATGELFF
TRBJ2-7	TRBD1	TRBV5-4	NA	TGTGCCAGCAGCTTCCGGGACAGGGGGCTAGACGAGCAGTACTTC	CASSFRDRGLDEQYF
TRBJ1-5	TRBD1	TRBV7-9	few	TGTGCCAGCAGCTTAGGGAGTCCGGGACAGGTCAATCAGCCCCAGCATTTT	CASSLGSPGQVNQPQHF
TRBJ2-2	TRBD2	TRBV19	few	TGTGCCAGTAGTATTAAAGGACTAGCGGGAGCGGTCACCGGGGAGCTGTTTTTT	CASSIKGLAGAVTGELFF
TRBJ1-2	TRBD1	TRBV14	once	TGTGCCAGCAGCCAATCTACCGGGACAGGCGAAGGCTACACCTTC	CASSQSTGTGEGYTF
TRBJ2-1	NA	TRBV19	NA	TGTGCCAGTAGTATGGAGGGTAGCTCCTACAATGAGCAGTTCTTC	CASSMEGSSYNEQFF
TRBJ2-7	TRBD1	TRBV14	few	TGTGCCAGCAGCCAAGATAAGGGACAGCACCCCTACGAGCAGTACTTC	CASSQDKGQHPYEQYF
TRBJ2-2	TRBD2	TRBV7-9	NA	TGTGCCGGATTAGCGGGGAACACCGGGGAGCTGTTTTTT	CAGLAGNTGELFF
TRBJ1-1	NA	TRBV19	NA	TGTGCCAGTAACGGTGGGGGGATTACTGAAGCTTTCTTT	CASNGGGITEAFF
TRBJ2-3	TRBD2	TRBV18	NA	TGTGCCAGCTCACCACGGCTAGCGGGAGGGAAAGATACGCAGTATTTT	CASSPRLAGGKDTQYF
TRBJ1-1	TRBD1	TRBV25-1	few	TGTGCCAGCAGTCCACAGGGGAGCATCAACACTGAAGCTTTCTTT	CASSPQGSINTEAFF
TRBJ2-7	TRBD2	TRBV6-5	NA	TGTGCCAGCAGTTACTCCCTAGCGGGAGCCTCCTACGAGCAGTACTTC	CASSYSLAGASYEQYF